A selection of T cell receptor beta chains follows, all from one sample in a study of naive and memory T cell subsets. Using its own MiXCR run on the 5' RACE reads, TCRdb lists one record per CDR3 protein. The table has roughly 56,000 distinct CDR3 sequences, roughly 6.7% seen once. The receptors here all came from a male donor in good health. CDR3s include the opening cysteine and the closing phenylalanine or tryptophan. The order of the fields is J gene, clone size, V gene, D gene, CDR3 protein, CDR3 DNA. A D gene is named only where the DNA matches it firmly. A clone size is listed for some rows: how often the clone was seen (once, few, many), or a class if it is expanded.

>TRBJ1-2|many|TRBV10-1|-
CASTNRAQGYGYTF
TGCGCCAGCACCAACAGGGCCCAGGGCTATGGCTACACCTTC
>TRBJ1-2|-|TRBV29-1|-
CSAGPVNYGYTF
TGCAGCGCTGGACCCGTGAACTATGGCTACACCTTC
>TRBJ2-3|few|TRBV5-1|-
CASSLGLQTDTQYF
TGCGCCAGCAGCTTGGGACTGCAAACAGATACGCAGTATTTT
>TRBJ2-7|few|TRBV29-1|TRBD2
CSVEVAGAHEQYF
TGCAGCGTTGAGGTAGCGGGAGCCCACGAGCAGTACTTC
>TRBJ2-3|-|TRBV20-1|TRBD2
CSAITSGQSTDTQYF
TGCAGTGCTATTACTAGCGGGCAGAGCACAGATACGCAGTATTTT
>TRBJ2-7|many|TRBV29-1|TRBD2
CSVEWSAGGDYEQYF
TGCAGCGTTGAGTGGTCGGCGGGAGGGGACTACGAGCAGTACTTC
>TRBJ2-3|many|TRBV27|TRBD2
CASSTQSGRGTDTQYF
TGTGCCAGCAGTACCCAAAGCGGGAGGGGCACAGATACGCAGTATTTT
>TRBJ2-3|-|TRBV19|-
CASSIYQGADTQYF
TGTGCCAGTAGTATTTACCAGGGCGCAGATACGCAGTATTTT
>TRBJ2-3|many|TRBV7-9|TRBD1
CASSTQWDRGTDTQYF
TGTGCCAGCAGCACCCAATGGGACAGGGGCACAGATACGCAGTATTTT
>TRBJ1-1|many|TRBV29-1|-
CSVEPMTGVVEAFF
TGCAGCGTTGAACCGATGACAGGAGTGGTAGAAGCTTTCTTT
>TRBJ1-1|few|TRBV19|-
CASSTLDMATEAFF
TGTGCCAGTAGTACCCTTGACATGGCCACTGAAGCTTTCTTT
>TRBJ2-7|many|TRBV20-1|-
CSARVPNLDPHEQYF
TGCAGTGCTAGGGTGCCGAACCTCGACCCTCACGAGCAGTACTTC
>TRBJ2-7|-|TRBV27|TRBD1
CASSPQTGGLSYEQYF
TGTGCCAGCAGTCCCCAGACAGGGGGCCTTTCCTACGAGCAGTACTTC
>TRBJ2-7|many|TRBV2|TRBD2
CATGLALTYEQYF
TGTGCCACCGGACTAGCCCTAACCTACGAGCAGTACTTC
>TRBJ1-2|-|TRBV5-1|-
CASSLEQTYGYTF
TGCGCCAGCAGCTTGGAACAGACCTATGGCTACACCTTC
>TRBJ2-1|few|TRBV6-5|-
CASSRLYGGNEQFF
TGTGCCAGCAGCAGACTGTATGGCGGGAATGAGCAGTTCTTC
>TRBJ2-1|many|TRBV3-1|-
CASSQGYSFPNNEQFF
TGTGCCAGCAGCCAAGGTTATAGCTTCCCCAACAATGAGCAGTTCTTC
>TRBJ2-1|many|TRBV12-3/TRBV12-4|-
CASSLDGSSYNEQFF
TGTGCCAGCAGTTTAGACGGGAGCTCCTACAATGAGCAGTTCTTC
>TRBJ2-7|many|TRBV6-5|-
CASSYSATLGYEQYF
TGTGCCAGCAGTTACTCCGCAACTCTGGGCTACGAGCAGTACTTC
>TRBJ2-1|-|TRBV28|-
CASYAGDGVEEQFF
TGTGCCAGCTACGCAGGGGACGGGGTGGAAGAGCAGTTCTTC
>TRBJ2-7|-|TRBV7-6|-
CASSLSVSGGLEQYF
TGTGCCAGCAGCTTAAGTGTCAGCGGTGGGCTCGAGCAGTACTTC
>TRBJ1-1|few|TRBV29-1|TRBD1
CSVDRGGTEAFF
TGCAGCGTCGACAGGGGAGGCACTGAAGCTTTCTTT
>TRBJ2-7|many|TRBV30|-
CAWSRTDYEQYF
TGTGCCTGGAGTAGGACGGACTACGAGCAGTACTTC
>TRBJ2-7|-|TRBV5-1|TRBD1
CASSNGQGVSYEQYF
TGCGCCAGCAGCAACGGACAGGGGGTCTCCTACGAGCAGTACTTC
>TRBJ2-7|-|TRBV7-9|TRBD2
CASSTRTSGRLYEQYF
TGTGCCAGCAGCACAAGGACTAGCGGGCGACTCTACGAGCAGTACTTC
>TRBJ2-7|-|TRBV2|TRBD2
CASKLTSGRASYEQYF
TGTGCCAGCAAGTTAACTAGCGGGAGGGCCTCCTACGAGCAGTACTTC
>TRBJ1-1|-|TRBV3-1|-
CASSQVADEAFF
TGTGCCAGCAGCCAAGTGGCCGATGAAGCTTTCTTT
>TRBJ2-1|-|TRBV29-1|-
CSVEDSGGGYGEQFF
TGCAGCGTTGAAGACTCGGGAGGGGGCTACGGCGAGCAGTTCTTC
>TRBJ2-1|-|TRBV7-9|TRBD2
CASSLWTGTSGRDEQFF
TGTGCCAGCAGCTTATGGACCGGGACTAGCGGGAGAGATGAGCAGTTCTTC
>TRBJ1-5|once|TRBV21-1|-
CASSKEGSDCPNQPQHF
TGTGCCAGCAGCAAAGAAGGATCCGATTGCCCCAATCAGCCCCAGCATTTT
>TRBJ2-3|-|TRBV5-4|-
CASSPSGGGATDTQYF
TGTGCCAGCTCCCCCAGCGGAGGAGGGGCCACAGATACGCAGTATTTT
>TRBJ2-5|-|TRBV20-1|TRBD2
CGARDRTSQETQYF
TGCGGTGCTAGAGATCGGACTAGCCAAGAGACCCAGTACTTC
>TRBJ1-5|few|TRBV12-3/TRBV12-4|TRBD1
CASSLAYRGDQPQHF
TGTGCCAGCAGTTTAGCGTACAGGGGGGATCAGCCCCAGCATTTT
>TRBJ2-2|many|TRBV10-2|TRBD2
CASSEVAGGELFF
TGCGCCAGCAGTGAGGTAGCGGGCGGGGAGCTGTTTTTT
>TRBJ2-1|-|TRBV12-3/TRBV12-4|TRBD1
CASSLGVGQGVNNEQFF
TGTGCCAGCAGTTTGGGGGTAGGACAGGGGGTCAACAATGAGCAGTTCTTC
>TRBJ2-1|-|TRBV25-1|-
CASSEYLVHDDGGSYNEQFF
TGTGCCAGCAGTGAATATCTTGTCCACGACGACGGTGGATCCTACAATGAGCAGTTCTTC
>TRBJ2-5|many|TRBV7-9|-
CASSSGPVETQYF
TGTGCCAGCAGCTCGGGTCCCGTGGAGACCCAGTACTTC
>TRBJ2-1|few|TRBV6-5|-
CASSYSIAVPYNEQFF
TGTGCCAGCAGTTACTCTATAGCGGTCCCCTACAATGAGCAGTTCTTC
>TRBJ2-3|few|TRBV30|TRBD2
CAWSPGAGLASYTQYF
TGTGCCTGGAGCCCAGGGGCGGGACTAGCATCTTATACGCAGTATTTT
>TRBJ1-3|few|TRBV2|-
CASYSGNTIYF
TGTGCGAGCTACTCTGGAAACACCATATATTTT
>TRBJ1-1|-|TRBV25-1|TRBD1
CASSDSLGQGGTEAFF
TGTGCCAGCAGTGATTCCCTAGGACAGGGCGGCACTGAAGCTTTCTTT